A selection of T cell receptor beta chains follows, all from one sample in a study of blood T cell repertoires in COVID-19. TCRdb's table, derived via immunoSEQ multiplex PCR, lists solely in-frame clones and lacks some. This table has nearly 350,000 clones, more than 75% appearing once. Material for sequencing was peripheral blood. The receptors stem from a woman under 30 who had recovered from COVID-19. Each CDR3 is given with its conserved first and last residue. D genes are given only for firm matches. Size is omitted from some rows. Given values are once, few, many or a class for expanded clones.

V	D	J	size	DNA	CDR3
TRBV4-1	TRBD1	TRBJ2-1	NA	TGCGCCAGCGCGCCTGGAGGCCGGACAGGCCGGGGTGAGCAGTTCTTC	CASAPGGRTGRGEQFF
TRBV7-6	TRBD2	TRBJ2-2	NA	TGTGCCAGCAGCCCACGACTAGCGAAAGACACCGGGGAGCTGTTTTTT	CASSPRLAKDTGELFF
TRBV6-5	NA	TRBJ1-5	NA	TGTGCCAGCAGTTACTCGGGGACTGCAAGGCATCAGCCCCAGCATTTT	CASSYSGTARHQPQHF
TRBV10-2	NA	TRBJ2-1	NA	TGCGCCAGCAGTGAGTTAATCCCCTTCAAGAAGGGGCGGCGGCATGAGCAGTTCTTC	CASSELIPFKKGRRHEQFF
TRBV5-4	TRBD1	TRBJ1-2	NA	TGTGCCAGCGGGGGTACAGGGGGCTATGGCTACACCTTC	CASGGTGGYGYTF
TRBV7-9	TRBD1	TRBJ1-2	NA	TGTGCCAGCAGGCGACAGGGAGGCTATGGCTACACCTTC	CASRRQGGYGYTF
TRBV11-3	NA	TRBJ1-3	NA	TGTGCCAGCAGCGATTCCGGGTCAGGGGACACCATATATTTT	CASSDSGSGDTIYF
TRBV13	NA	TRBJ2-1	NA	TGTGCCAGCAGCCCGGCCCGGGGTGAGCAGTTCTTC	CASSPARGEQFF
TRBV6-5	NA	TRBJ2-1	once	TGTGCCAGCAGTCCGGACTCCGCCTCCTACAATGAGCAGTTCTTC	CASSPDSASYNEQFF
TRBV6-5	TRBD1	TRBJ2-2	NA	TGTGCCAGCATTCAGGGGGCGAACACCGGGGAGCTGTTTTTT	CASIQGANTGELFF
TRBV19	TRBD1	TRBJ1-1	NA	TGTGCCAGTAGTATCCTGACAGGGAGGACTGAAGCTTTCTTT	CASSILTGRTEAFF
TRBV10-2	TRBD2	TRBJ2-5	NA	TGCGCCAGCAGTGCTAGCGGGAGAGGACAAGAGACCCAGTACTTC	CASSASGRGQETQYF
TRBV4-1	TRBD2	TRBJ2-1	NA	TGCGCCAGCAGCCAATTTGGGACTAGCGGCTCCTACAATGAGCAGTTCTTC	CASSQFGTSGSYNEQFF
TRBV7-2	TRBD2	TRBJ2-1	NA	TGTGCCAGCAGCCCCGGACTAGCCTCTCAGTTCTTC	CASSPGLASQFF
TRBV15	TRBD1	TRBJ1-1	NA	TGTGCCACCAGCAGGGGACAGAGGAACACTGAAGCTTTCTTT	CATSRGQRNTEAFF
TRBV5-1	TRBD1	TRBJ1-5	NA	TGCGCCAGCAGCTCGACAGGGGGCGGCAATCAGCCCCAGCATTTT	CASSSTGGGNQPQHF
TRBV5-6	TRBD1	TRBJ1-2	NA	TGTGCCAGCAGCTGGGACAGGGACTATGGCTACACCTTC	CASSWDRDYGYTF
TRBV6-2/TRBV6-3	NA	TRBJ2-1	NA	TGTGCCAGCAGTTACCCCCGGGAGTTGGGAAATGAGCAGTTCTTC	CASSYPRELGNEQFF
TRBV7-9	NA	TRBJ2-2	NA	TGTGCCAGCAGCTTAGTTGGCGGAACTCGGGTCCCCGGGGAGCTGTTTTTT	CASSLVGGTRVPGELFF
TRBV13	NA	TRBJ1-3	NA	TGTGCCAGCAGCTTAGGCCGGGAAAACACCATATATTTT	CASSLGRENTIYF
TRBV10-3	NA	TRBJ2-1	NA	TGTGCCATCACACGAGGGCCAGTCGATGAGCAGTTCTTC	CAITRGPVDEQFF
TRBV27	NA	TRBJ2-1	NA	TGTGCCAGCAGTTTATTCCGTAACAATGAGCAGTTCTTC	CASSLFRNNEQFF
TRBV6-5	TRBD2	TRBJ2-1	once	TGTGCCAGCAGTTACTCGGTAGCGGGAAGGGATGAGCAGTTCTTC	CASSYSVAGRDEQFF
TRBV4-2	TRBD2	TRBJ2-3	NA	TGTGCCAGCAGCCCCGGGACTAGCGGCACAGATACGCAGTATTTT	CASSPGTSGTDTQYF
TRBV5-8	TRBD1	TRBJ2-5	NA	TGTGCCAGCAGCTTGGGGTCAGGGGGACACCAAGAGACCCAGTACTTC	CASSLGSGGHQETQYF